This T cell receptor (beta chain) is drawn from a study of cytomegalovirus exposure and HLA in healthy donors. The study ran its PCR with 60 Vbeta and 13 Jbeta primers. Sequencing used immunoSEQ multiplex PCR; TCRdb keeps in-frame clones, though not all of them. This sample has 250,000 to 350,000 clones; more than 80% occur once, and the top ten carry about 4%. The CDR3 is 16 residues long. From germline, CDR1 is SGHKS and CDR2 YYEKEE (reference sequence). Between the trimmed V and J ends, which lost 4 bases and 6 bases, there was a span of 23 bases. The chain recombines TRBV5-5 with TRBJ2-7; D perhaps matches TRBD2 (5 bases). Sequenced input: PBMCs. The origin of this receptor is a middle-aged man in good health and CMV-seropositive. In DNA form, the CDR3 reads TGTGCCAGCAGCCTCGCGGGTCCGGGTATAAACGGCGAGCAGTACTTC. It is translated as CASSLAGPGINGEQYF.